This T cell receptor beta chain was found in a study of blood T cell repertoires in COVID-19. Whole-study context: Samples of COVID-19 (acute and convalescent) were obtained from the United States, Italy and Spain. T cells, B-cell-depleted T cells, or PBMCs provided the cDNA or gDNA that served as material.

The length of the CDR3 is 12 residues. The ends lost 7 bases at V and 7 bases at J; junction bases unmatched: 5. Germline lookup yields CDR1 SNHLY and CDR2 FYNNEI. In the original processing: Amplifying reference gene primers gave estimates of nucleated cell counts. Clones were read by immunoSEQ multiplex PCR, and TCRdb kept only the in-frame ones, dropping some. That table is the source of V, J and clone size, and D and trimming were worked out from the DNA. Of 110,000 to 150,000 clones detected, 70% to 85% appear once; the ten largest clones hold roughly 10%. The receptor's source is a man in his sixties with active or convalescent COVID-19. The rearrangement links TRBV2 to TRBJ2-3; TRBD2 matches at 7 bases. Sequencing was done on a sample of peripheral blood. CDR3 sequence (DNA): TGTGCCAGCATGGGGGGGACTAATACGCAGTATTTT. Its translation: CASMGGTNTQYF.